Listed here are 18 T cell receptor beta chains from one sample, sequenced in a study of T cell responses to AZD1222 COVID-19 vaccine. TCRdb's copy holds only in-frame clones and misses some; the assay was immunoSEQ multiplex PCR. The sample has 150,000 to 170,000 clones; roughly 90% are singletons. Sequenced here: peripheral blood, sampled on day 0 of MenACWY control vaccination. Receptor source: an adult in good health.

This clone was counted only a few times. V usage is TRBV5-5 and J usage is TRBJ1-3; D is ambiguous. From germline, CDR1 is SGHKS and CDR2 YYEKEE (reference sequence). CDR3 length equals 16 residues. V gave up 6 bases and J gave up 0 bases, with 16 bases separating them. CDR3 sequence (DNA): TGTGCCAGCACTCCCCGTGACATGTACTCTGGAAACACCATATATTTT. It translates to CASTPRDMYSGNTIYF.

The rearrangement links TRBV15 to TRBJ1-3, with D possibly being TRBD1 (5 bases). V lost 1 base and J lost 3, with 10 bases in between. Germline V CDR1 and CDR2: LNHNV, YYDKDF (reference sequence). The CDR3 is made up of 15 amino acids. CDR3 DNA sequence: TGTGCCACCAGCAGAGCGGGGACTGGTGGAAACACCATATATTTT. As protein: CATSRAGTGGNTIYF. The variable domain in full, completed from reference TRBV15 and TRBJ1-3, reads DAMVIQNPRYQVTQFGKPVTLSCSQTLNHNVMYWYQQKSSQAPKLLFHYYDKDFNNEADTPDNFQSRRPNTSFCFLDIRSPGLGDTAMYLCATSRAGTGGNTIYFGEGSWLTVV.

The chain employs TRBV6-5 and TRBJ1-6, with 7 bases identical to TRBD1. The germline V gene has CDR1 MNHEY and CDR2 SVGAGI. After removal of 6 bases from V and 2 bases from J, the junction contained 4 bases not matched to a gene. The CDR3 is 15 amino acids. CDR3 in DNA: TGTGCCAGCAGCCTGGGACAGACCTATAATTCACCCCTCCACTTT. Translated, it gives CASSLGQTYNSPLHF.

V is TRBV7-2 and J is TRBJ2-3, with 8 bases identical to TRBD2. Germline values: CDR1 SGHTA, CDR2 FQGNSA. The J segment lost 7 bases and the V segment lost 5 bases, leaving 11 bases of the junction unmatched. CDR3 length equals 15 residues. DNA for the CDR3: TGTGCCAGCAGCCCGATCCGGGGGGGGCCTAATACGCAGTATTTT. It yields the protein CASSPIRGGPNTQYF.

V is TRBV7-8 and J is TRBJ2-2; 7 nucleotides line up with TRBD1. This CDR3 has 16 residues. Losses at the gene ends were 5 bases for V and 6 bases for J; bases not matched to a gene: 12. Germline V gives CDR1 SGHVS, CDR2 FQNEAQ. CDR3 sequence (DNA): TGTGCCAGCAGCAAAACAGGGGTTCGTCAAGCCGGGGAGCTGTTTTTT. It translates to CASSKTGVRQAGELFF.

The chain combines TRBV12-3 or TRBV12-4 with TRBJ2-2; D unresolved. This CDR3 has 13 residues. V was clipped by 4 bases and J by 3 bases, with 6 bases between them. The CDR3 bases are TGTGCCAGCAGTTCCTACTACACCGGGGAGCTGTTTTTT. Its translation: CASSSYYTGELFF.

The chain carries TRBV4-1 and TRBJ2-3; D perhaps matches TRBD1 (5 bases). V lost 4 bases and J lost 2, with 16 bases in between. Germline assignment: CDR1 MGHRA and CDR2 YSYEKL. This CDR3 is 16 amino acids long. The CDR3 DNA reads TGCGCCAGCAGCCTCTCGCAATGGGGCCTCACAGATACGCAGTATTTT. This translates into CASSLSQWGLTDTQYF.

This chain joins TRBV4-2 and TRBJ2-7; TRBD2 aligns across 7 bases. The V and J ends lost 2 bases and 2 bases, in that order; junction bases with no gene match: 9. Per germline, CDR1 LGHNA and CDR2 YNFKEQ. This CDR3 spans 16 amino acids. CDR3 bases: TGTGCCAGCAGCCAACCGACAGCGGGGATTCCCTACGAGCAGTACTTC. It encodes CASSQPTAGIPYEQYF.

As to this clone: The junction does not match germline at one end; this may be a read error. The V and J genes are TRBV9 and TRBJ1-4, with 8 nucleotides matching TRBD1. Germline values: CDR1 SGDLS, CDR2 YYNGEE. This CDR3 spans 14 amino acids. Written as DNA, the CDR3 is TGTGCCAGCAGCGTAGGGACAGGGAATGGAAAACTGTTTTTT. This translates into CASSVGTGNGKLFF.

DNA for the CDR3: TGTGCCAGCAGCTTAACGGGACAGGGTCTCAATGAGCAGTTCTTC. It encodes CASSLTGQGLNEQFF. The rearrangement uses TRBV5-8 and TRBJ2-1, with 9 bases fitting TRBD1. From germline, CDR1 is SGHTS and CDR2 YDEGEE. The length of the CDR3 is 15 residues. V trimming: 2 bases; J trimming: 6 bases; junction bases outside the gene matches: 6.

A few counts support this clone. The chain couples TRBV27 to TRBJ1-1; D is possibly TRBD1 (6 bases). Trimming left V 1 base short and J 8 bases short, with 11 bases between. This CDR3 is 13 amino acids long. Germline CDR1 and CDR2: MNHEY and SMNVEV (reference sequence). This CDR3 reads CASSLLGAEEAFF. In DNA, the CDR3 is TGTGCCAGCAGTTTATTGGGGGCAGAAGAAGCTTTCTTT.

This clone was picked up a small number of times. The rearrangement links TRBV5-1 to TRBJ1-2; D ambiguous. This CDR3 has 14 amino acids. V was shortened by 0 bases and J by 2 bases, with 8 bases between the two germline ends. Germline V gene sequence: CDR1 SGHRS, CDR2 YFSETQ. The CDR3 loop reads CASSLGAENYGYTF. The CDR3 bases are TGCGCCAGCAGCTTGGGTGCGGAGAACTATGGCTACACCTTC. Full variable domain (rest looked up from reference TRBV5-1 and TRBJ1-2): KAGVTQTPRYLIKTRGQQVTLSCSPISGHRSVSWYQQTPGQGLQFLFEYFSETQRNKGNFPGRFSGRQFSNSRSEMNVSTLELGDSALYLCASSLGAENYGYTFGSGTRLTVV.

The rearrangement uses TRBV4-1 and TRBJ1-2, with D perhaps TRBD1 (5 bases). The V end lost 5 bases, the J end lost 5 bases, and 15 bases lay between the germline ends. The CDR3 has 14 residues. CDR1 is MGHRA, CDR2 YSYEKL, per germline. CDR3 loop: CASSFRRQGYGYTF. CDR3 nucleotide sequence: TGCGCCAGCAGCTTTAGGAGGCAGGGATATGGCTACACCTTC.

The rearrangement joins TRBV6-5 to TRBJ1-2; D possibly corresponds to TRBD1 (6 bases). The CDR3 length is 13 residues. V was cut by 5 bases and J by 6 bases, with 13 bases left in between. Germline CDR1 and CDR2: MNHEY and SVGAGI. CDR3 sequence: CASSRGTADGYTF. CDR3 DNA sequence: TGTGCCAGCAGTAGGGGGACTGCGGATGGCTACACCTTC.

The chain joins TRBV16 to TRBJ1-2, with TRBD1 as a possible D gene (5 bases). The CDR3 runs to 14 residues. The germline V gene has CDR1 KGHSY and CDR2 FQNENV. V lost 2 bases to trimming and J lost 8 bases, with 15 bases between them. The CDR3 loop reads CASSQVPGGVGYTF. The CDR3 bases are TGTGCCAGCAGCCAAGTCCCGGGGGGGGTCGGCTACACCTTC. The full variable domain, completed using reference TRBV16 and TRBJ1-2, is GEEVAQTPKHLVRGEGQKAKLYCAPIKGHSYVFWYQQVLKNEFKFLISFQNENVFDETGMPKERFSAKCLPNSPCSLEIQATKLEDSAVYFCASSQVPGGVGYTFGSGTRLTVV.

The CDR3 reads CASSWDYQGTGELFF. The CDR3 nucleotides read TGCGCCAGCAGTTGGGACTATCAGGGGACCGGGGAGCTGTTTTTT. V gene TRBV5-1 combines with J gene TRBJ2-2; a possible D gene is TRBD2 (7 bases). Germline CDR1 and CDR2: SGHRS and YFSETQ. CDR3 length: 15 residues. The ends were cut back, 5 bases at V and 5 bases at J, with 16 bases in the middle.

The rearrangement uses TRBV9 and TRBJ2-3, with 10 nucleotides matching TRBD2. Germline V gene lookup returns CDR1 SGDLS and CDR2 YYNGEE. The CDR3 covers 15 residues. The J segment lost 7 bases and the V segment lost 4 bases, leaving 9 bases of the junction unmatched. This CDR3 reads CASSPPLAGGYTQYF. CDR3 nucleotide sequence: TGTGCCAGCAGCCCCCCTTTAGCGGGGGGTTATACGCAGTATTTT.

CDR3 DNA: TGTGCCACAGAATTGAGATTGGGAAGCAATCAGCCCCAGCATTTT. Protein product: CATELRLGSNQPQHF. V is TRBV6-5 and J is TRBJ1-5; D is undetermined. Trimming shortened V by 10 bases and J by 1 base, and 17 bases separated the two germline ends. The germline CDR1 and CDR2 sequences are MNHEY and SVGAGI. This CDR3 has 15 amino acids.